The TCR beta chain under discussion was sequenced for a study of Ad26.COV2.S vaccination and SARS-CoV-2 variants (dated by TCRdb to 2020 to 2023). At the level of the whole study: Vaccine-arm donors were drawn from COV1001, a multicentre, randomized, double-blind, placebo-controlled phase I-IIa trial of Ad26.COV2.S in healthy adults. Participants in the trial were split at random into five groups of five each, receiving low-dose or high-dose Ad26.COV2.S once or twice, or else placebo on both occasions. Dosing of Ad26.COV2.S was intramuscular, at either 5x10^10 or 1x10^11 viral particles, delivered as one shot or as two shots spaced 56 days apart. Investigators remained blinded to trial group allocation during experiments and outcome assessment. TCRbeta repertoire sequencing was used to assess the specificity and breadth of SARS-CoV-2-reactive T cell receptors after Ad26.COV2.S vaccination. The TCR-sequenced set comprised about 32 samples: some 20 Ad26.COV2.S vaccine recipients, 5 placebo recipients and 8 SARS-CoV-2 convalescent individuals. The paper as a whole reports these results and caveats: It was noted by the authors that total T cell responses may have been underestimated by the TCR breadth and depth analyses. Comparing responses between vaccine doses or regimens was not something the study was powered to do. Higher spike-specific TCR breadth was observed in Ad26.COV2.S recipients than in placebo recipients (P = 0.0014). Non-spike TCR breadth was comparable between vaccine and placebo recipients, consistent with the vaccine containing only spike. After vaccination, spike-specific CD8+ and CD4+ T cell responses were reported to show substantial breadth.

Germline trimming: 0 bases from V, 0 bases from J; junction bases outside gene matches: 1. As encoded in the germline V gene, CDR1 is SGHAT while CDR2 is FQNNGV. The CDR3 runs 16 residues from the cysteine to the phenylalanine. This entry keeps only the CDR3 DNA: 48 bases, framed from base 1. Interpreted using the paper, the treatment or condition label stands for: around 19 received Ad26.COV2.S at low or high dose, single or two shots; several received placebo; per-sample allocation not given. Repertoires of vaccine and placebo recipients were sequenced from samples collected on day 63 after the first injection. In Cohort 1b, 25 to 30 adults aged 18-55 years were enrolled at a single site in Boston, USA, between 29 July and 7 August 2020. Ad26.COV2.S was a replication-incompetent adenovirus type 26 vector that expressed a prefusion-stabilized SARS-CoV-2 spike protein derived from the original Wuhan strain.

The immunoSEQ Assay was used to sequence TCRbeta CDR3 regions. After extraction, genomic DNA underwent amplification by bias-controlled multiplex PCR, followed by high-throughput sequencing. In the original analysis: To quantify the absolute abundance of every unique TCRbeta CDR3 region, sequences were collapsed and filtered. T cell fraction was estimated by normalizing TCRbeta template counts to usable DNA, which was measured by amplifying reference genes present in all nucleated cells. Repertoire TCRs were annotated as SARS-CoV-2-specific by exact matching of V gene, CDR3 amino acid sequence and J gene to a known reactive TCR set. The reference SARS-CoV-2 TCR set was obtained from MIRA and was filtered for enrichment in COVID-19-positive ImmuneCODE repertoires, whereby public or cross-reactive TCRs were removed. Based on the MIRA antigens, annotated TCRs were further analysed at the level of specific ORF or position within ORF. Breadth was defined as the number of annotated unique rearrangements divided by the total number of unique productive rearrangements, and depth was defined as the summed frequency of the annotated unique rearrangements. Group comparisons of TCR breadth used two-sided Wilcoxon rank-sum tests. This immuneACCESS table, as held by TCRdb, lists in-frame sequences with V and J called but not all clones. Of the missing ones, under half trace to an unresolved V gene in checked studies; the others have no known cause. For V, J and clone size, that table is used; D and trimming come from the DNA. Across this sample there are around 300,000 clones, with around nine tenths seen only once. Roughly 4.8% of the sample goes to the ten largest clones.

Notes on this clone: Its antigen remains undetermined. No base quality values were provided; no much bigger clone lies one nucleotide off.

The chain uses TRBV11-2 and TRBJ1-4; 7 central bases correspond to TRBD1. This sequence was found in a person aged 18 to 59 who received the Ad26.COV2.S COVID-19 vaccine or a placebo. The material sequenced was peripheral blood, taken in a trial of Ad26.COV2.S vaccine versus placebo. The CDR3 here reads CASSLEGQPTNEKLFF. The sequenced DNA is TGTGCCAGCAGCTTAGAGGGACAGCCAACTAATGAAAAACTGTTTTTT. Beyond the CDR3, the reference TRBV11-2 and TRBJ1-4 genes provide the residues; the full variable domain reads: EAGVAQSPRYKIIEKRQSVAFWCNPISGHATLYWYQQILGQGPKLLIQFQNNGVVDDSQLPKDRFSAERLKGVDSTLKIQPAKLEDSAVYLCASSLEGQPTNEKLFFGSGTQLSVL.